These T cell receptor beta chains were read from a single sample in a study of cytomegalovirus exposure and HLA in healthy donors. Libraries were prepared by immunoSEQ multiplex PCR; TCRdb keeps only in-frame clonotypes and omits some of them. This table has about 140,000 clones, over 80% appearing once. Source material: PBMCs. Source of these receptors: a woman in her 30s in good health and CMV-seronegative. CDR3s include the opening cysteine and the closing phenylalanine or tryptophan. A D gene is named only where the DNA matches it firmly. Clone size is not always given. Where it is, it says once, few, many or a class for expanded clones.

cdr3_nt: TGTGCCAGCAGCTTTGGACAGGGTTATGGCTACACCTTC; cdr3_aa: CASSFGQGYGYTF; clone_size: NA; d_call: TRBD1; j_call: TRBJ1-2; v_call: TRBV13
cdr3_nt: TGTGCCACCAGCCTGGGACAGGGGAGGACTAATGAAAAACTGTTTTTT; cdr3_aa: CATSLGQGRTNEKLFF; clone_size: NA; d_call: TRBD1; j_call: TRBJ1-4; v_call: TRBV15
cdr3_nt: TGTGCCAGCAGCGTCCGGGACAGGGATGAAAAACTGTTTTTT; cdr3_aa: CASSVRDRDEKLFF; clone_size: once; d_call: TRBD1; j_call: TRBJ1-4; v_call: TRBV6-1
cdr3_nt: TGTGCCACCAGCGGAGCGCGTTGGGGCTACACCTTC; cdr3_aa: CATSGARWGYTF; clone_size: NA; d_call: NA; j_call: TRBJ1-2; v_call: TRBV15
cdr3_nt: TGTGCCAGCAGTGAATCATCCGGGAGGGTTAAACTGTTTTTT; cdr3_aa: CASSESSGRVKLFF; clone_size: NA; d_call: NA; j_call: TRBJ1-4; v_call: TRBV25-1
cdr3_nt: TGTGCCAGCTCACCACATTTTACAGGGGTCGAGCAGTACTTC; cdr3_aa: CASSPHFTGVEQYF; clone_size: NA; d_call: TRBD1; j_call: TRBJ2-7; v_call: TRBV18
cdr3_nt: TGTGCCAGCGTTAAGTCCGGGACAGGAATCTATGGCTACACCTTC; cdr3_aa: CASVKSGTGIYGYTF; clone_size: NA; d_call: TRBD1; j_call: TRBJ1-2; v_call: TRBV25-1
cdr3_nt: TGTGCCCTTACAGGGGGAGAGTATGGCTACACCTTC; cdr3_aa: CALTGGEYGYTF; clone_size: NA; d_call: TRBD1; j_call: TRBJ1-2; v_call: TRBV7-9
cdr3_nt: TGTGCCAGCAGCTTACCCGTCTCTGGGAGGGGAGCCACCGGGGAGCTGTTTTTT; cdr3_aa: CASSLPVSGRGATGELFF; clone_size: NA; d_call: TRBD2; j_call: TRBJ2-2; v_call: TRBV7-9
cdr3_nt: TGTGCCAGCAGCTCACCCGGGGGGGGGCGCTACGAAAAACTGTTTTTT; cdr3_aa: CASSSPGGGRYEKLFF; clone_size: NA; d_call: NA; j_call: TRBJ1-4; v_call: TRBV7-2
cdr3_nt: TGTGCCTGGAGTGTACCGGGTCAGATCTATGGCTGCACCTTC; cdr3_aa: CAWSVPGQIYGCTF; clone_size: NA; d_call: NA; j_call: TRBJ1-2; v_call: TRBV30
cdr3_nt: TGTGCCAGCAGCATACAACCGGGAGTCGCTGGAAACACCATATATTTT; cdr3_aa: CASSIQPGVAGNTIYF; clone_size: NA; d_call: NA; j_call: TRBJ1-3; v_call: TRBV9
cdr3_nt: TGTGCCAGCAGACCCTATGCAGGGGATCTCCTCTCCCAATATAATTCACCCCTCCACTTT; cdr3_aa: CASRPYAGDLLSQYNSPLHF; clone_size: NA; d_call: NA; j_call: TRBJ1-6; v_call: TRBV27
cdr3_nt: TGTGCCAGCAGTGGGGGGGAGGGCCGGGCGCAGTTCTTC; cdr3_aa: CASSGGEGRAQFF; clone_size: NA; d_call: TRBD2; j_call: TRBJ2-1; v_call: TRBV2
cdr3_nt: TGTGCCAGTAGTATCTGGGTGGGGGGGGAAGTCTACAATGAGCAGTTCTTC; cdr3_aa: CASSIWVGGEVYNEQFF; clone_size: once; d_call: TRBD2; j_call: TRBJ2-1; v_call: TRBV19
cdr3_nt: TGTTCCAGCAGCTTTGGACAGGGGGGAGGAGATGAAAAACTGTTTTTT; cdr3_aa: CSSSFGQGGGDEKLFF; clone_size: NA; d_call: TRBD1; j_call: TRBJ1-4; v_call: TRBV7-9
cdr3_nt: TGTGCCAGTAGTATCAACGGCGGGTTACGCACAGATACGCAGTATTTT; cdr3_aa: CASSINGGLRTDTQYF; clone_size: NA; d_call: NA; j_call: TRBJ2-3; v_call: TRBV19
cdr3_nt: TGTGCCAGCAGTTCGGCAGGGGGTCAGCCCCAGCATTTT; cdr3_aa: CASSSAGGQPQHF; clone_size: few; d_call: TRBD1; j_call: TRBJ1-5; v_call: TRBV27
cdr3_nt: TGTGCCAGCAGTTACGGGGATCCTGCTACCTACAATGAGCAGTTCTTC; cdr3_aa: CASSYGDPATYNEQFF; clone_size: NA; d_call: NA; j_call: TRBJ2-1; v_call: TRBV27
cdr3_nt: TGTGCCAGCAGCGGGGGGGAGGGCCGGTTGGCAGGGGAGCAGTACTTC; cdr3_aa: CASSGGEGRLAGEQYF; clone_size: NA; d_call: TRBD2; j_call: TRBJ2-7; v_call: TRBV7-9
cdr3_nt: NA; cdr3_aa: CASSSGQGYEQYF; clone_size: NA; d_call: NA; j_call: TRBJ2-7; v_call: TRBV19
cdr3_nt: TGTGCCAGCAGCTTAGCAAGGGGCGTCGGCTATGGCTACACCTTC; cdr3_aa: CASSLARGVGYGYTF; clone_size: once; d_call: NA; j_call: TRBJ1-2; v_call: TRBV7-2
cdr3_nt: TGTGCCAGCAGCTTAGCTGGCGGGGGAGTGTATGAGCAGTTCTTC; cdr3_aa: CASSLAGGGVYEQFF; clone_size: NA; d_call: TRBD2; j_call: TRBJ2-1; v_call: TRBV7-6
cdr3_nt: TGTGCCAGCAGCGCCTCACAGGGGGCGTGGGAAAAACTGTTTTTT; cdr3_aa: CASSASQGAWEKLFF; clone_size: NA; d_call: TRBD1; j_call: TRBJ1-4; v_call: TRBV5-6
cdr3_nt: TGTGCCAGCAGCACCGGACTAGCGGGGGGCCGCGATACGCAGTATTTT; cdr3_aa: CASSTGLAGGRDTQYF; clone_size: once; d_call: TRBD2; j_call: TRBJ2-3; v_call: TRBV7-2
cdr3_nt: TGTGCCAGCAGTGAACTAGCGGGCCAAGATACGCAGTATTTT; cdr3_aa: CASSELAGQDTQYF; clone_size: NA; d_call: TRBD2; j_call: TRBJ2-3; v_call: TRBV2
cdr3_nt: TGCAGCGTTGGCCCTGAGACGCAGTATTTT; cdr3_aa: CSVGPETQYF; clone_size: few; d_call: NA; j_call: TRBJ2-3; v_call: TRBV29-1